This T cell receptor beta chain is from a study of blood T cell repertoires in COVID-19. Overall study context: Sources were T cells, B-cell-depleted T cells, or PBMCs; the material itself was cDNA or gDNA.

Trimming removed 3 bases from V and 4 bases from J; junction bases left unmatched: 2. The CDR3 is 14 amino acids. Germline CDR1 is SGHRS and CDR2 is YFSETQ. As originally analysed: It was from reference gene primer amplification that nucleated cell counts were estimated. Produced via immunoSEQ multiplex PCR; TCRdb's table is partial and in-frame only. The DNA was the basis for D and trimming; V, J and clone size are from that table. Among around 87,000 clones listed, 60% to 85% were seen once. J is TRBJ1-4 and V is TRBV5-1, with TRBD1 identical over 8 bases. Sequenced sample: peripheral blood. The sequence derives from a woman aged 80 or over with acute or convalescent COVID-19. The CDR3 nucleotides are TGCGCCAGCAGCTATGGACAGGGTAATGAAAAACTGTTTTTT. Protein: CASSYGQGNEKLFF.